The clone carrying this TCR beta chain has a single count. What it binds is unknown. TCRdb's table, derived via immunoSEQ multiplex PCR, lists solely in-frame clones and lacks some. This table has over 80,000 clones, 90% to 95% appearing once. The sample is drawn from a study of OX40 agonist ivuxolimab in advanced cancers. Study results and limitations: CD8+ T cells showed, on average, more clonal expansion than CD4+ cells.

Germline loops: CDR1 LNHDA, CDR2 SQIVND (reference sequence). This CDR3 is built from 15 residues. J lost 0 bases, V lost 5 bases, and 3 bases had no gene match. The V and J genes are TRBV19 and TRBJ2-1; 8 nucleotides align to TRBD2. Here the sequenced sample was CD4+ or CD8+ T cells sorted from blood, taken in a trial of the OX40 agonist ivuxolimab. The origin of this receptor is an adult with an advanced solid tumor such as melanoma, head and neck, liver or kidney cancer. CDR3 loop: CASSPTSVSYNEQFF. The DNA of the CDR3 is TGTGCCAGTAGTCCGACTAGCGTCTCCTACAATGAGCAGTTCTTC.